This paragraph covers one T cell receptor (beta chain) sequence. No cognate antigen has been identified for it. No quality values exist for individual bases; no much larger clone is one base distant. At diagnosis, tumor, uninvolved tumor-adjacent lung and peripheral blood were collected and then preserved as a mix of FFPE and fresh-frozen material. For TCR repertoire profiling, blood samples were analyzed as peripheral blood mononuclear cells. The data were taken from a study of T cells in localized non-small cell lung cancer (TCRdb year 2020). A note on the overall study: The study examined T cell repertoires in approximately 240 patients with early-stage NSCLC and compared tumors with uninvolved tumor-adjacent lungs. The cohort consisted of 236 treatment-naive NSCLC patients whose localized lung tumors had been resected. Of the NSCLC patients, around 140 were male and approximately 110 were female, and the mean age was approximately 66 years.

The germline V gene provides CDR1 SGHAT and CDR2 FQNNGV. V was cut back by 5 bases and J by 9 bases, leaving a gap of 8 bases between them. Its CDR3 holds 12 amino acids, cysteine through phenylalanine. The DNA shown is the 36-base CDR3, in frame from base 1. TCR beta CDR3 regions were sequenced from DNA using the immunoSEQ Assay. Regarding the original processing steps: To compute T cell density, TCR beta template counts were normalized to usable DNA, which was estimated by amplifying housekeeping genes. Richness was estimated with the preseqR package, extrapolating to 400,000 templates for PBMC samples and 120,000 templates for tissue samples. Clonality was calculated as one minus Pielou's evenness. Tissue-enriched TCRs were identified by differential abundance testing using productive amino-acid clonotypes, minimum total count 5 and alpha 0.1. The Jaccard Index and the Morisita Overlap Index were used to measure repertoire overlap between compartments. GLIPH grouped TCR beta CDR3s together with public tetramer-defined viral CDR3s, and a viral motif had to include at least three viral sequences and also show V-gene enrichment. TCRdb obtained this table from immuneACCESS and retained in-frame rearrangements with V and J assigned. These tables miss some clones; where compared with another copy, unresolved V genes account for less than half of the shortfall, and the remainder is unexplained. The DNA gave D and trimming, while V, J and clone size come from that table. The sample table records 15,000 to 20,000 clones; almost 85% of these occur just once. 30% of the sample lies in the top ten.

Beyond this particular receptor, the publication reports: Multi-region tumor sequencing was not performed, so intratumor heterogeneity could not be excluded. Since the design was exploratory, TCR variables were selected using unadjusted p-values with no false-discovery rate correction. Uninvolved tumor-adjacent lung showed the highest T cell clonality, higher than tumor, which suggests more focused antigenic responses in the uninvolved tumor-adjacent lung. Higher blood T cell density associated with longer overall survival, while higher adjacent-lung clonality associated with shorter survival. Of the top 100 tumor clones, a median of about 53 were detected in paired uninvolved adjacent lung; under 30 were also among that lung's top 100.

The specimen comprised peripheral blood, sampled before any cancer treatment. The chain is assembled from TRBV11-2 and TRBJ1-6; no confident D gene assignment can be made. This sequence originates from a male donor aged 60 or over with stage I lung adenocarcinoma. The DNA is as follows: TGTGCCAGCAGCCTTTTGGGTTCACCCCTCCACTTT. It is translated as CASSLLGSPLHF.